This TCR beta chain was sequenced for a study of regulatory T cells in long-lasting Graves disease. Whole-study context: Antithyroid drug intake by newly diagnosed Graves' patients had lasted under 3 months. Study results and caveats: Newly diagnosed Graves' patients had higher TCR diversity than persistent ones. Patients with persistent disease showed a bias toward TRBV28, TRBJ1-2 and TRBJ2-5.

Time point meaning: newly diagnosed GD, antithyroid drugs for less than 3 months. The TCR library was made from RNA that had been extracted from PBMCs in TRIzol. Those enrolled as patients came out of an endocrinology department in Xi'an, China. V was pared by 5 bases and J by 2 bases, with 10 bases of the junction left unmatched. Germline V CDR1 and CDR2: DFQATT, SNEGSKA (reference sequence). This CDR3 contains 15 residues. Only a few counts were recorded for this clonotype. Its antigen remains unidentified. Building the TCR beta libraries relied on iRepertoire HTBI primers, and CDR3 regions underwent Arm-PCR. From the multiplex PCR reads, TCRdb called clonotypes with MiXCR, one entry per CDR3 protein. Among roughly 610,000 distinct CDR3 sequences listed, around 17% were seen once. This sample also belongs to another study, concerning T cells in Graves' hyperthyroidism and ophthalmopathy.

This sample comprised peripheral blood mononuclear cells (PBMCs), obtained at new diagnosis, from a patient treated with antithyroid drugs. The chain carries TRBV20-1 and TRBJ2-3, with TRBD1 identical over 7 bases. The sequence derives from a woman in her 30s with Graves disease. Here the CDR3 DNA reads TGCAGTGCTCTGGACAGGACAGGACCCACAGATACGCAGTATTTT. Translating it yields CSALDRTGPTDTQYF.